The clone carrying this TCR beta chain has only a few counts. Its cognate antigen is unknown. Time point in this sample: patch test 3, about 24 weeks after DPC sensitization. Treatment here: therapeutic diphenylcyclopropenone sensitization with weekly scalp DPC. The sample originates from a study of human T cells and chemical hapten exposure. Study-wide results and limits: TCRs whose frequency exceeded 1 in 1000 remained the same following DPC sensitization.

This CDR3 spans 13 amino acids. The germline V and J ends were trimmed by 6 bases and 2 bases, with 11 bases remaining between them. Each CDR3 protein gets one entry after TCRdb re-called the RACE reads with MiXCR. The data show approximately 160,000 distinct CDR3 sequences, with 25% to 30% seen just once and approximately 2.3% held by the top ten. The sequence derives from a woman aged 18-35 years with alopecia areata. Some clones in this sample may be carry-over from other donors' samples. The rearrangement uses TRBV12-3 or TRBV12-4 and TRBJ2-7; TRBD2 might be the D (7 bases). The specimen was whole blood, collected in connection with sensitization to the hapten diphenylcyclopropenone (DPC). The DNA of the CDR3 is TGTGCCAGCAGGATAGGGGGGGCCTACGAGCAGTACTTC. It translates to CASRIGGAYEQYF.